These 27 T cell receptor beta chains were sequenced from one sample in a study of shared clonotypes between healthy human individuals. Assay: immunoSEQ multiplex PCR; the TCRdb copy retains only in-frame clones and omits some. This sample carries approximately 2.5 million clones, roughly 93% of them seen once, and the ten largest clones take approximately 0.36%. Sequences were obtained from naive CD4+ T cells from PBMCs. The sample's subset: CD45RA+ positively selected. These receptors were collected from a man younger than 30 in good health. Some clones in this sample may be carry-over from other donors' samples.

The CDR3 reads CASSRGVGTQYF. The CDR3, as DNA: TGTGCCAGCAGTCGAGGGGTTGGGACCCAGTACTTC. The rearrangement uses TRBV28 and TRBJ2-5, with D possibly being TRBD1 or TRBD2 (5 bases each). Germline CDR1 is MDHEN and CDR2 is SYDVKM. This CDR3 has 12 amino acids. The ends were cut back, 5 bases at V and 7 bases at J, with 11 bases in the middle.

The J gene is TRBJ2-7, the V gene TRBV5-1, with TRBD1 as a possible D gene (5 bases). The CDR3 sequence is 17 residues long. Germline assignment: CDR1 SGHRS and CDR2 YFSETQ. Trimming shortened V by 5 bases and J by 0 bases, and 21 bases separated the two germline ends. Here the CDR3 DNA reads TGCGCCAGCAGTGCCAGGGCGTACCCTACTTCCTCCTACGAGCAGTACTTC. It yields the protein CASSARAYPTSSYEQYF.

J is TRBJ2-1 and V is TRBV15; possible D gene TRBD2, 5 bases. V lost 3 bases to trimming and J lost 0 bases, with 12 bases between them. The germline CDR1 and CDR2 sequences are LNHNV and YYDKDF (reference sequence). CDR3 size: 16 residues. Written as DNA, the CDR3 is TGTGCCACCAGCAGTCGGGGAGTCCCCTCCTACAATGAGCAGTTCTTC. Protein: CATSSRGVPSYNEQFF.

The chain employs TRBV5-4 and TRBJ2-1; D is ambiguous. Germline V gene data show CDR1 as SGHNT and CDR2 as YYREEE (reference sequence). The CDR3 is 13 amino acids. V lost 0 bases to trimming and J lost 9 bases, with 10 bases between them. The CDR3 region has the DNA TGTGCCAGCAGCTTGGTGTCTCGTGGTGAGCAGTTCTTC. Its translation: CASSLVSRGEQFF.

The V gene is TRBV6-1, the J gene TRBJ1-3; no firm D call. CDR1 is MNHNS and CDR2 is SASEGT in the germline V gene. The CDR3 contains 14 residues. Trimming removed 2 bases from V and 5 bases from J, with 10 bases in between. The CDR3 region is CASSESEGRNTIYF. CDR3 nucleotides: TGTGCCAGCAGTGAAAGTGAGGGCAGAAACACCATATATTTT.

V and J are TRBV11-1 and TRBJ2-5, with TRBD2 as a possible D gene (5 bases). The CDR3 consists of 15 residues. The germline V and J ends were trimmed by 5 bases and 2 bases, with 15 bases remaining between them. From germline, CDR1 is SGHAT and CDR2 FQDESV (reference sequence). The CDR3 reads CASSPNRGRQETQYF. CDR3 nucleotide sequence: TGTGCCAGCAGCCCCAACCGGGGTAGACAAGAGACCCAGTACTTC. Full variable domain (remainder filled in from reference TRBV11-1 and TRBJ2-5): EAEVAQSPRYKITEKSQAVAFWCDPISGHATLYWYRQILGQGPELLVQFQDESVVDDSQLPKDRFSAERLKGVDSTLKIQPAELGDSAMYLCASSPNRGRQETQYFGPGTRLLVL.

This clone has a handful of counts. V and J are TRBV6-6 and TRBJ1-5; D is perhaps TRBD1 (5 bases). Trimming took 10 bases from V and 4 from J, leaving 11 bases between them. This CDR3 comprises 12 residues. Germline assignment: CDR1 MNHNY and CDR2 SVGAGI (reference sequence). CDR3 amino acids: CATRGTNQPQHF. The CDR3 DNA sequence: TGTGCCACGCGGGGGACTAATCAGCCCCAGCATTTT.

The rearrangement links TRBV5-5 to TRBJ2-6; D uncertain. Germline V gene sequence: CDR1 SGHKS, CDR2 YYEKEE (reference sequence). The CDR3 sequence is 16 residues long. V lost 3 bases and J lost 0, with 10 bases in between. This chain's CDR3 is CASSWAPGSGANVLTF. The CDR3 DNA reads as TGTGCCAGCAGCTGGGCCCCGGGCTCTGGGGCCAACGTCCTGACTTTC.

This rearrangement joins TRBV27 to TRBJ2-1, with TRBD1 as a possible D gene (6 bases). Trimming took 3 bases from V and 0 from J, leaving 33 bases between them. In germline, CDR1 is MNHEY, CDR2 SMNVEV (reference sequence). CDR3 length equals 23 residues. CDR3 DNA: TGTGCCAGCAGTTTTGCCCCAGGGGCGAATTGGGCGCGAACCTCGAGCTCCTACAATGAGCAGTTCTTC. This gives the protein CASSFAPGANWARTSSSYNEQFF.

The rearrangement links TRBV5-1 to TRBJ2-3, with TRBD1 matching 7 bases. V was pared by 3 bases and J by 2 bases, with 3 bases of the junction left unmatched. This CDR3 is built from 14 residues. The germline V gene has CDR1 SGHRS and CDR2 YFSETQ. CDR3 nucleotide sequence: TGCGCCAGCAGCTCGCAGGGGGTCACAGATACGCAGTATTTT. This codes for CASSSQGVTDTQYF.

V is TRBV5-1 and J is TRBJ2-5; tentative D call: TRBD1 (5 bases). V shed 0 bases and J shed 6 bases, with 12 bases lying between them. The CDR3 sequence is 14 residues long. CDR1 SGHRS and CDR2 YFSETQ come from the germline V gene. CDR3 region: CASSLGLQGKTQYF. In DNA, the CDR3 is TGCGCCAGCAGCTTGGGTCTCCAGGGAAAGACCCAGTACTTC.

This chain uses TRBV28 with TRBJ2-2, with 9 bases lining up with TRBD2. Germline V gene data show CDR1 as MDHEN and CDR2 as SYDVKM. V was clipped by 4 bases and J by 4 bases; unmatched bases: 4. This CDR3 is built from 15 residues. The CDR3 spells CASSSAGGITGELFF. CDR3 bases: TGTGCCAGCAGTTCAGCGGGAGGTATCACCGGGGAGCTGTTTTTT.

The chain employs TRBV7-8 and TRBJ1-3; 11 bases match TRBD1. The germline V gene encodes CDR1 SGHVS and CDR2 FQNEAQ. The ends lost 0 bases at V and 3 bases at J; junction bases unmatched: 7. The CDR3 is 18 amino acids. The CDR3 coding sequence is TGTGCCAGCAGCTTAGCGCGATGGACAGGGGGCCGTGGAAACACCATATATTTT. Its protein is CASSLARWTGGRGNTIYF.

The chain couples TRBV21-1 to TRBJ1-2. TRBV21-1 is a pseudogene. The CDR3 loop spans 11 amino acids. CDR3: CASSNNYGYTF. CDR3 nucleotides: TGTGCCAGCAGCAACAACTATGGCTACACCTTC.

The rearrangement links TRBV5-1 to TRBJ2-1; TRBD2 agrees at 13 bases. CDR3 length equals 18 residues. The V segment lost 6 bases and the J segment 6 bases; nucleotides outside the gene matches: 15. The V gene's germline CDR1 is SGHRS and CDR2 YFSETQ. CDR3 coding DNA: TGCGCCAGCACCCGCTTTGGACTAGCGGGAGCAAATAGCAATGAGCAGTTCTTC. Translating gives CASTRFGLAGANSNEQFF.

The CDR3 loop is CASRGAGGYEQYF. DNA for the CDR3: TGTGCCAGCAGGGGTGCAGGTGGCTACGAGCAGTACTTC. The V call is TRBV2, the J call TRBJ2-7; no clear D. Trimming shortened V by 6 bases and J by 3 bases, and 12 bases separated the two germline ends. The germline CDR1 and CDR2 sequences are SNHLY and FYNNEI. The CDR3 consists of 13 residues.

CDR3 sequence reads: CASSLAGGSPEQYF. In DNA form, the CDR3 reads TGTGCCAGCAGTTTGGCAGGGGGTTCCCCCGAGCAGTACTTC. The V call is TRBV28, the J call TRBJ2-7, with 7 bases that match TRBD1. V shed 3 bases, J shed 6 bases, and the junction held 8 bases outside the gene matches. This CDR3 is 14 amino acids long. Germline V CDR1 and CDR2: MDHEN, SYDVKM.

The V gene is TRBV4-3, the J gene TRBJ2-5; D unclear. The CDR3 loop spans 16 amino acids. CDR1 and CDR2 from the germline V gene are LGHNA and YSLEER. Deletions cut 2 bases from V and 2 bases from J, with 15 bases between. This CDR3 is CASSQQWTGSQETQYF. CDR3 bases: TGCGCCAGCAGCCAACAGTGGACGGGTTCACAAGAGACCCAGTACTTC.

The chain recombines TRBV4-2 with TRBJ2-1, with a tentative D call TRBD1 (6 bases). The CDR3 has 15 residues. CDR1 and CDR2 (germline): LGHNA, YNFKEQ. Between the trimmed V and J ends, which lost 5 bases and 8 bases, there was a span of 19 bases. Written as DNA, the CDR3 is TGTGCCAGCAGCGGCCGACAGGCCATTGGGGATGAGCAGTTCTTC. This gives the protein CASSGRQAIGDEQFF.

This sequence joins TRBV19 and TRBJ2-7; D tentatively fits TRBD1 or TRBD2 (5 bases each). Germline CDR1 LNHDA, CDR2 SQIVND (reference sequence). The CDR3 extends over 14 amino acids. Trimming removed 4 bases at V and 1 base at J, with 11 bases between. CDR3 region: CASSSRDGSYEQYF. CDR3 DNA sequence: TGTGCCAGTAGTAGCCGGGACGGATCCTACGAGCAGTACTTC.

The rearrangement uses TRBV14 and TRBJ2-3; perhaps TRBD1 as D (6 bases). The V gene's germline CDR1 is SGHDN and CDR2 FVKESK. The CDR3 runs to 16 residues. V shed 0 bases and J shed 1 base, with 11 bases lying between them. The chain's CDR3 is CASSQDQGLGTDTQYF. The CDR3 region has the DNA TGTGCCAGCAGCCAAGATCAGGGGCTGGGCACAGATACGCAGTATTTT.

The chain is built from TRBV5-1 and TRBJ2-7, with 7 bases aligning to TRBD1. The ends lost 4 bases at V and 2 bases at J; junction bases unmatched: 9. Per the germline V gene, CDR1 is SGHRS and CDR2 is YFSETQ. The CDR3 is made up of 15 amino acids. This chain's CDR3 is CASSPTGTIAYEQYF. In DNA, the CDR3 is TGCGCCAGCAGCCCGACAGGGACGATAGCCTACGAGCAGTACTTC.

The J gene is TRBJ2-1, the V gene TRBV5-1, with 10 nucleotides matching TRBD2. Unmatched junction bases numbered 6, after V lost 1 base and J lost 5 bases. This CDR3 is 16 amino acids long. The V gene's germline CDR1 is SGHRS and CDR2 YFSETQ. The CDR3 bases are TGCGCCAGCAGCTTGTCAGCGGGAGGGTCCCACAATGAGCAGTTCTTC. Translating gives CASSLSAGGSHNEQFF.

V and J are TRBV6-1 and TRBJ1-1, with TRBD1 as a possible D gene (5 bases). The germline V and J ends were trimmed by 7 bases and 7 bases, with 16 bases remaining between them. The CDR3 contains 13 residues. Germline CDR1 is MNHNS and CDR2 is SASEGT. The CDR3 loop reads CASTNPGQGEAFF. The CDR3 coding sequence is TGTGCCAGCACCAACCCCGGTCAGGGTGAAGCTTTCTTT.

The chain couples TRBV28 to TRBJ2-2; D is tentatively TRBD1 or TRBD2 (5 bases each). Germline V gene lookup returns CDR1 MDHEN and CDR2 SYDVKM. V was cut by 6 bases and J by 7 bases, with 18 bases left in between. CDR3 length: 15 residues. The CDR3 here is CASREHGNRGGELFF. In DNA, the CDR3 is TGTGCCAGCAGAGAACACGGGAATAGGGGCGGGGAGCTGTTTTTT.

V is TRBV5-4 and J is TRBJ2-4; 7 nucleotides agree with TRBD1. CDR1 is SGHNT, CDR2 YYREEE, per germline (reference sequence). This CDR3 comprises 14 residues. The V gene end was trimmed by 4 bases and the J gene end by 5 bases; junction bases not matched to a gene: 6. The CDR3 reads CASSPRQGENIQYF. The DNA for the CDR3 is TGTGCCAGCAGCCCCAGACAGGGTGAAAACATTCAGTACTTC.

The chain combines TRBV10-3 with TRBJ1-1; 10 bases are a match to TRBD1. The V segment lost 7 bases and the J segment 4 bases; nucleotides outside the gene matches: 6. From germline, CDR1 is ENHRY and CDR2 SYGVKD. The CDR3 runs to 14 residues. The CDR3 sequence: CAIMNRDRGTEAFF. The DNA for the CDR3 is TGTGCCATCATGAACCGGGACAGGGGCACTGAAGCTTTCTTT.